These 28 T cell receptor beta chains were all obtained from the same sample, sequenced in a study of early T cells in non-severe SARS-CoV-2 infection. TCRdb independently ran MiXCR on the 5' RACE reads; one entry per CDR3 protein. Of about 23,000 distinct CDR3 sequences in the sample, 3.5% to 5% were seen once. The sample taken for sequencing was whole blood. These receptors all stem from an adult who was a healthcare worker with PCR-confirmed SARS-CoV-2 infection or an uninfected control (not recorded which).

Turning to this clonotype: This may come from a read error, since a much larger clone is one base off. The V gene is TRBV10-3, the J gene TRBJ2-7; no firm D call. CDR1 and CDR2 (germline): ENHRY, SYGVKD. Trimming removed 3 bases from V and 0 bases from J, with 12 bases in between. This CDR3 is built from 15 residues. In nucleotides, the CDR3 is TGTGCCATCAGTGATATCGCGGAAAGCTCCTACGAGCAGTACTTC. This gives the protein CAISDIAESSYEQYF.

The rearrangement uses TRBV7-2 and TRBJ2-5; D is unclear. This CDR3 has 14 amino acids. The germline V gene encodes CDR1 SGHTA and CDR2 FQGNSA. Trimming pared 1 base from V and 2 bases from J, leaving 8 bases between. The CDR3 sequence: CASSLVASQETQYF. CDR3 sequence (DNA): TGTGCCAGCAGCTTAGTAGCCAGTCAAGAGACCCAGTACTTC.

This clonotype was seen a handful of times. V and J are TRBV2 and TRBJ2-3; D is unresolved. Per the germline V gene, CDR1 is SNHLY and CDR2 is FYNNEI. The ends were cut back, 4 bases at V and 6 bases at J, with 8 bases in the middle. The CDR3 runs to 12 residues. CDR3 protein: CASSVSVDTQYF. The DNA for the CDR3 is TGTGCCAGCAGTGTTTCCGTGGATACGCAGTATTTT.

This clonotype was seen ten or more times. This chain joins TRBV28 and TRBJ2-7, with D perhaps matching TRBD2 (5 bases). Per germline, CDR1 MDHEN and CDR2 SYDVKM. This CDR3 comprises 13 residues. V was cut by 3 bases and J by 6 bases, with 12 bases left in between. CDR3 amino acids: CASSLDAGGEQYF. CDR3 bases: TGTGCCAGCAGTTTGGACGCGGGTGGCGAGCAGTACTTC. Combining the CDR3 with reference TRBV28 and TRBJ2-7 gives the whole variable domain DVKVTQSSRYLVKRTGEKVFLECVQDMDHENMFWYRQDPGLGLRLIYFSYDVKMKEKGDIPEGYSVSREKKERFSLILESASTNQTSMYLCASSLDAGGEQYFGPGTRLTVT.

This clonotype was seen at least ten times. CDR3 sequence reads: CASSSPWRSGKETQYF. DNA for the CDR3: TGTGCCAGCAGCTCCCCATGGAGAAGCGGGAAAGAGACCCAGTACTTC. The chain carries TRBV7-8 and TRBJ2-5; 7 nucleotides agree with TRBD2. The CDR3 runs to 16 residues. V lost 4 bases and J lost 3; bases outside the gene matches: 11. Germline CDR1 is SGHVS and CDR2 is FQNEAQ.

This clonotype was detected ten times or more. This chain joins TRBV5-1 and TRBJ2-5; no firm D call. The germline V gene has CDR1 SGHRS and CDR2 YFSETQ. The CDR3 is made up of 14 amino acids. Trimming took 0 bases from V and 4 from J, leaving 10 bases between them. The CDR3 bases are TGCGCCAGCAGCTTGGTCGTAACTGGAGAGACCCAGTACTTC. Translation: CASSLVVTGETQYF.

The sample holds many counts of this clonotype. The V gene is TRBV19, the J gene TRBJ2-1; D is undetermined. V was pared by 8 bases and J by 6 bases, with 14 bases between. Germline CDR1 LNHDA, CDR2 SQIVND (reference sequence). This CDR3 comprises 13 residues. The CDR3 nucleotides read TGTGCCAGTTCGGACGAGTATAGCAATGAGCAGTTCTTC. This translates into CASSDEYSNEQFF.

Only a few counts were recorded for this clonotype. The CDR3 loop is CASSPVPGQGNMNTEAFF. The CDR3 bases are TGTGCCAGCAGTCCAGTACCGGGACAGGGGAACATGAACACTGAAGCTTTCTTT. The J gene is TRBJ1-1, the V gene TRBV6-2 or TRBV6-3; 10 bases agree with TRBD1. J was trimmed by 0 bases and V by 5 bases; bases with no gene match: 12. The CDR3 spans 18 residues. The germline V gene encodes CDR1 MNHEY and CDR2 SVGEGT.

The sample holds a few counts of this clonotype. The chain combines TRBV5-6 with TRBJ2-5; the D is unclear. Per germline, CDR1 SGHDT and CDR2 YYEEEE. Between the trimmed V and J ends, which lost 1 base and 1 base, there was a span of 11 bases. This CDR3 spans 15 amino acids. The CDR3 spells CASSLRSWLQETQYF. The CDR3 DNA reads TGTGCCAGCAGCTTGAGGAGTTGGCTCCAAGAGACCCAGTACTTC.

This clonotype was found many times. V gene TRBV6-1 combines with J gene TRBJ2-1; 8 positions agree with TRBD1. The germline V gene encodes CDR1 MNHNS and CDR2 SASEGT. Losses at the gene ends were 4 bases for V and 9 bases for J; bases not matched to a gene: 8. The CDR3 loop spans 14 amino acids. DNA of the CDR3: TGTGCCAGCAGTGGATGGACAGGGTTTGGTGAGCAGTTCTTC. As protein: CASSGWTGFGEQFF.

This clonotype was picked up a small number of times. This sequence joins TRBV5-6 and TRBJ2-7; 9 bases agree with TRBD2. The CDR3 is 15 amino acids. CDR1 SGHDT and CDR2 YYEEEE come from the germline V gene. After removal of 5 bases from V and 2 bases from J, the junction contained 8 bases not matched to a gene. CDR3 bases: TGTGCCAGCAGTTTGCAGCGGGGGGCCCCCTACGAGCAGTACTTC. Translating it yields CASSLQRGAPYEQYF.

This clonotype showed up many times. V and J are TRBV7-2 and TRBJ2-6; 7 bases map to TRBD1. J was trimmed by 0 bases and V by 5 bases; bases with no gene match: 10. Germline V gene lookup returns CDR1 SGHTA and CDR2 FQGNSA. The CDR3 totals 18 residues. The CDR3 DNA reads TGTGCCAGCAGCCCATCGGACAGGACTGGCTCTGGGGCCAACGTCCTGACTTTC. Protein: CASSPSDRTGSGANVLTF.

This clonotype was seen at least ten times. The chain has TRBV3-1 and TRBJ2-7; no clear D gene. This CDR3 comprises 13 residues. V lost 3 bases, J lost 3 bases, and 9 bases lay in between. Germline V gives CDR1 LGHDT, CDR2 YNNKEL (reference sequence). The chain's CDR3 is CASSQGWLYEQYF. CDR3 bases: TGTGCCAGCAGCCAGGGATGGCTCTACGAGCAGTACTTC.

The chain links TRBV12-3 or TRBV12-4 to TRBJ2-5, with no clear D. Between the trimmed V and J ends, which lost 4 bases and 1 base, there was a span of 16 bases. The CDR3 runs to 16 residues. The CDR3 loop reads CASSSPRRGFQETQYF. CDR3 DNA: TGTGCCAGCAGTTCGCCCCGGAGAGGATTCCAAGAGACCCAGTACTTC.

In this sample, this clonotype turned up many times. The chain employs TRBV12-3 or TRBV12-4 and TRBJ2-3; a possible D gene is TRBD1 (5 bases). The CDR3 is made up of 17 amino acids. V dropped 6 bases and J dropped 0 bases, with 19 bases sitting between them. The CDR3 DNA reads TGTGCCAGCAGCAAGCGACCGGACAAATCTAGCACAGATACGCAGTATTTT. Translated: CASSKRPDKSSTDTQYF.

The sample holds a few counts of this clonotype. This sequence joins TRBV20-1 and TRBJ1-2; D perhaps matches TRBD1 (5 bases). Germline V CDR1 and CDR2: DFQATT, SNEGSKA (reference sequence). This CDR3 spans 12 amino acids. Trimming took off 3 bases at V and 5 bases at J, with 10 bases between the two ends. CDR3 DNA sequence: TGCAGTGCTAGGTTTCAGGGTTATGGCTACACCTTC. It encodes CSARFQGYGYTF.

The sample holds many counts of this clonotype. This sequence joins TRBV29-1 and TRBJ1-2, with unresolved D. Germline values: CDR1 SQVTM, CDR2 ANQGSEA. V was clipped by 2 bases and J by 6 bases, with 10 bases between them. The CDR3 loop spans 12 amino acids. CDR3 in amino acids: CSVEIDGHGYTF. The CDR3 DNA sequence: TGCAGCGTTGAAATCGACGGGCATGGCTACACCTTC.

The chain has TRBV6-6 and TRBJ1-5; the match to TRBD1 covers 7 bases. This CDR3 is built from 14 residues. The germline V gene has CDR1 MNHNY and CDR2 SVGAGI (reference sequence). J gave up 3 bases and V 6 bases, and 5 bases lay outside the gene matches. CDR3 sequence: CASRPTGVNQPQHF. CDR3 coding DNA: TGTGCCAGCAGACCTACAGGGGTCAATCAGCCCCAGCATTTT.

This clonotype was counted many times. V gene TRBV27 combines with J gene TRBJ2-7; maybe TRBD1 (6 bases). Germline CDR1 MNHEY, CDR2 SMNVEV (reference sequence). Trimming left V 5 bases short and J 4 bases short, with 15 bases between. This CDR3 is 14 amino acids long. The CDR3: CASSRSGVGYEQYF. DNA for the CDR3: TGTGCCAGCAGTAGATCAGGGGTCGGATACGAGCAGTACTTC.

This clonotype was observed at least ten times. This chain connects TRBV20-1 to TRBJ1-2; 12 bases are shared with TRBD1. V lost 0 bases and J lost 3; bases outside the gene matches: 2. The V gene's germline CDR1 is DFQATT and CDR2 SNEGSKA (reference sequence). CDR3 length equals 15 residues. CDR3 bases: TGCAGTGCTAGAGAGGGACAGGGGGCAGACTATGGCTACACCTTC. It specifies CSAREGQGADYGYTF.

The rearrangement joins TRBV28 to TRBJ2-3; D tentatively fits TRBD1 or TRBD2 (7 bases each). This CDR3 is 14 amino acids long. V shed 4 bases and J shed 5 bases, with 13 bases lying between them. Germline CDR1 is MDHEN and CDR2 is SYDVKM. The CDR3 is CASSSTGEGDTQYF. The DNA of the CDR3 is TGTGCCAGCAGTTCCACAGGGGAGGGAGATACGCAGTATTTT.

This clonotype was picked up a small number of times. One end of the junction is discordant with germline, which a read error may explain. The chain joins TRBV11-2 to TRBJ1-1; D is uncertain. Germline CDR1 SGHAT, CDR2 FQNNGV. The CDR3 loop spans 11 amino acids. The CDR3 sequence: CASSFPSGSQF. DNA of the CDR3: TGTGCCAGCAGCTTCCCCTCGGGCAGCCAATTT.

There are many counts of this clonotype. This chain links TRBV19 with TRBJ2-3, with D possibly being TRBD1 or TRBD2 (5 bases each). Germline V gives CDR1 LNHDA, CDR2 SQIVND (reference sequence). Trimming pared 8 bases from V and 2 bases from J, leaving 14 bases between. The CDR3 spans 14 residues. CDR3 amino acids: CASAGTVNTDTQYF. The CDR3 DNA reads TGTGCCAGTGCCGGGACGGTTAACACAGATACGCAGTATTTT.

This clonotype was found many times. The chain is built from TRBV18 and TRBJ1-6; TRBD1 aligns across 8 bases. V lost 2 bases to trimming and J lost 7 bases; unmatched junction nucleotides: 4. This CDR3 is 15 amino acids long. Germline CDR1 KGHSH, CDR2 LQKENI. CDR3 amino acids: CASSPNGQGNSPLHF. CDR3 nucleotides: TGTGCCAGCTCACCAAACGGACAGGGCAATTCACCCCTCCACTTT. The full variable domain, with the rest looked up from reference TRBV18 and TRBJ1-6, is NAGVMQNPRHLVRRRGQEARLRCSPMKGHSHVYWYRQLPEEGLKFMVYLQKENIIDESGMPKERFSAEFPKEGPSILRIQQVVRGDSAAYFCASSPNGQGNSPLHFGNGTRLTVT.

This clonotype was counted ten times or more. The V gene is TRBV6-5, the J gene TRBJ1-3; tentatively, D is TRBD1 (5 bases). V was trimmed by 0 bases and J by 2 bases, leaving 11 bases between them. There are 16 residues in the CDR3. Germline CDR1 is MNHEY and CDR2 is SVGAGI. The CDR3 DNA reads TGTGCCAGCAGTTACTCATCTGGGGGTCCTGGAAACACCATATATTTT. Translation gives CASSYSSGGPGNTIYF.

This clonotype is classed as medium-sized. The genes are TRBV29-1 and TRBJ1-1; D perhaps matches TRBD1 (5 bases). Per the germline V gene, CDR1 is SQVTM and CDR2 is ANQGSEA. CDR3 size: 12 residues. The CDR3 DNA sequence: TGCACCTTTCTACCGGGACCTACAGAAGCTTTCTTT. Amino acid sequence: CTFLPGPTEAFF.

This clonotype came up many times. The chain employs TRBV18 and TRBJ2-3; D is undetermined. Germline CDR1 reads KGHSH; CDR2 reads LQKENI. This CDR3 region has 16 residues. V was cut by 1 base and J by 2 bases, with 13 bases left in between. The CDR3 protein is CASSPLSQSVTDTQYF. In nucleotides, the CDR3 is TGTGCCAGCTCACCACTAAGCCAGAGTGTCACAGATACGCAGTATTTT. The whole variable domain, filled in from reference TRBV18 and TRBJ2-3, reads NAGVMQNPRHLVRRRGQEARLRCSPMKGHSHVYWYRQLPEEGLKFMVYLQKENIIDESGMPKERFSAEFPKEGPSILRIQQVVRGDSAAYFCASSPLSQSVTDTQYFGPGTRLTVL.

Only a few counts were recorded for this clonotype. A read error may be the cause here, since a much bigger clone is one base away. This chain links TRBV5-6 with TRBJ1-6; no reliable D call. Germline values: CDR1 SGHDT, CDR2 YYEEEE. The CDR3 totals 14 residues. CDR3 nucleotide sequence: TGTGTCAGCAGCAAGAGGGTCCGACATTCACCCCTCCACTTT. Protein product: CVSSKRVRHSPLHF.